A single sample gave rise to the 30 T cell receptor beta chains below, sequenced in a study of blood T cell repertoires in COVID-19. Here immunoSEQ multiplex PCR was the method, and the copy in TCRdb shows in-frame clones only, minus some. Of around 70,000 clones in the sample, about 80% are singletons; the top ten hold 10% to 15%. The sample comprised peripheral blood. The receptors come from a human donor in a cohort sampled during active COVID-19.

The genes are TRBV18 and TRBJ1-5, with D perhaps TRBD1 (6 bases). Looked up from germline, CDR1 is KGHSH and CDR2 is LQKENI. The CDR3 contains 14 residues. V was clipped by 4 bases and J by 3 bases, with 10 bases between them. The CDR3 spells CASSQQGFNQPQHF. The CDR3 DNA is TGTGCCAGCTCACAACAGGGCTTCAATCAGCCCCAGCATTTT.

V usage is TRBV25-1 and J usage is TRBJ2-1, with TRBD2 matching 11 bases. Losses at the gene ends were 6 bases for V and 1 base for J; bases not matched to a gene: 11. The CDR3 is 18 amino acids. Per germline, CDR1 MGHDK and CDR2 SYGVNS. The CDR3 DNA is TGTGCCAGCAGCCCTAGGTCTGGGACTAGCGGATCCTACAATGAGCAGTTCTTC. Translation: CASSPRSGTSGSYNEQFF.

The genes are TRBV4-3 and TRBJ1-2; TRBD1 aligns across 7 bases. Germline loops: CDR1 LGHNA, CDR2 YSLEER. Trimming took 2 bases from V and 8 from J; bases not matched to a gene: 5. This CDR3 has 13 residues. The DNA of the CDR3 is TGCGCCAGCAGCCAATACAGGGGAGGCGGCTACACCTTC. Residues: CASSQYRGGGYTF.

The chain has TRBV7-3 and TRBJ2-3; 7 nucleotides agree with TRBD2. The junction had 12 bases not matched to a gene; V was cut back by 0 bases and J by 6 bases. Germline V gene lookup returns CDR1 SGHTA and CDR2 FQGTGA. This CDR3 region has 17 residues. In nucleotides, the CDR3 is TGTGCCAGCAGCTTAACGTTCGGACTAGGGAACTTCGATACGCAGTATTTT. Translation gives CASSLTFGLGNFDTQYF.

In nucleotides, the CDR3 is TGCAGTGCTAGTGAGGAGGGCTATGGCTACACCTTC. Translating gives CSASEEGYGYTF. The rearrangement joins TRBV20-1 to TRBJ1-2; D gene unclear. This CDR3 comprises 12 residues. Germline CDR1 and CDR2: DFQATT and SNEGSKA (reference sequence). V was clipped by 3 bases and J by 4 bases, with 9 bases between them.

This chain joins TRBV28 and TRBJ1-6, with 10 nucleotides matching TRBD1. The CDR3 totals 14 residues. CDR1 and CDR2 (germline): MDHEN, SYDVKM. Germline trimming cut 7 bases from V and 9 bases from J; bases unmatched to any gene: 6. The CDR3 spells CASILTGGVSPLHF. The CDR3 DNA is TGTGCCAGCATTTTGACAGGGGGCGTTTCACCCCTCCACTTT.

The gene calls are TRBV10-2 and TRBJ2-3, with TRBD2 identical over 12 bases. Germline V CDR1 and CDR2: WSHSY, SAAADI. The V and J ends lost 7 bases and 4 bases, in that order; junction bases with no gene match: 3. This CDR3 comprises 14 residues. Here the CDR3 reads CASNPSGGADTQYF. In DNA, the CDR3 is TGCGCCAGCAACCCTAGCGGGGGGGCAGATACGCAGTATTTT.

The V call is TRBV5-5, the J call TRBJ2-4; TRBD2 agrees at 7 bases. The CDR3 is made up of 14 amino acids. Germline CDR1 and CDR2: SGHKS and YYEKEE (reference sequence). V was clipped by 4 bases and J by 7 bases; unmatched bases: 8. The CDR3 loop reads CASSGGDPVNIQYF. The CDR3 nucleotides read TGTGCCAGCAGCGGGGGGGACCCCGTGAACATTCAGTACTTC.

In nucleotides, the CDR3 is TGCGCCAGCAGCTTGGAGATGGGCGATACGCAGTATTTT. This encodes CASSLEMGDTQYF. The V and J genes are TRBV5-1 and TRBJ2-3; D is unresolved. The length of the CDR3 is 13 residues. Germline V gene lookup returns CDR1 SGHRS and CDR2 YFSETQ. V was clipped by 0 bases and J by 6 bases, with 8 bases between them.

DNA of the CDR3: TGTGCCAGCAGTTTAGGAGGGGCAATCACTGAAGCTTTCTTT. Protein: CASSLGGAITEAFF. The rearrangement joins TRBV27 to TRBJ1-1; the D gene is possibly TRBD1 (5 bases). The CDR3 totals 14 residues. Trimming removed 2 bases at V and 4 bases at J, with 11 bases between. Per germline, CDR1 MNHEY and CDR2 SMNVEV (reference sequence).

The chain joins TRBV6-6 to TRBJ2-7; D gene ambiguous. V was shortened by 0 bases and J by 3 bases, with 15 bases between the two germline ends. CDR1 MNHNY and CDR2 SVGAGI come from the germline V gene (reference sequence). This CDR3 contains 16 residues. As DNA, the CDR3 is TGTGCCAGCAGTTACTCGACTGGCCCTTCCGGCTACGAGCAGTACTTC. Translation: CASSYSTGPSGYEQYF.

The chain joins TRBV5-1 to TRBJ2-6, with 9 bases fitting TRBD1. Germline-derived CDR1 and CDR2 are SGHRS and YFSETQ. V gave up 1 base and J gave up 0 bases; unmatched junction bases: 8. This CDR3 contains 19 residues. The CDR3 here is CASSLLDRGPGSGANVLTF. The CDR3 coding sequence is TGCGCCAGCAGCTTGTTGGACAGGGGCCCCGGCTCTGGGGCCAACGTCCTGACTTTC.

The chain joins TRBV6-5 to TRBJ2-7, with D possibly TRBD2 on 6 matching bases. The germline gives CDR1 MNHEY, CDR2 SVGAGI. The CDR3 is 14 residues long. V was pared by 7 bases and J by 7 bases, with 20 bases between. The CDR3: CASTTGQHGGEQYF. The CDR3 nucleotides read TGTGCCAGCACTACGGGGCAGCACGGGGGTGAGCAGTACTTC.

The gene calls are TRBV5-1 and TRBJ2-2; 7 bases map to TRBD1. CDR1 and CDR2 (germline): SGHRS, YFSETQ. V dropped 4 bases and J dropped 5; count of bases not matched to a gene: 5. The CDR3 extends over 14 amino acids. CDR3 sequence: CASSQGTATGELFF. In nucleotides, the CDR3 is TGCGCCAGCAGCCAAGGGACAGCTACCGGGGAGCTGTTTTTT.

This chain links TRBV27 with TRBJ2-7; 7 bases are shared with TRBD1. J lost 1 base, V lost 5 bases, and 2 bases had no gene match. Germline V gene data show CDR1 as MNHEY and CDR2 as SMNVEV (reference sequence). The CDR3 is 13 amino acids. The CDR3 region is CASSATGSYEQYF. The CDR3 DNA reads TGTGCCAGCAGTGCGACAGGGTCCTACGAGCAGTACTTC.

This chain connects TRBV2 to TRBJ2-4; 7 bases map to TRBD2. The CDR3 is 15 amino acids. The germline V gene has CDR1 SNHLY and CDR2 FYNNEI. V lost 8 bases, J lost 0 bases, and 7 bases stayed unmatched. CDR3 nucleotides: TGTGCCAGCGAGGCGCGGGGGATAGCCAAAAACATTCAGTACTTC. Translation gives CASEARGIAKNIQYF. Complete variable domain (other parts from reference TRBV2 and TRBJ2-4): EPEVTQTPSHQVTQMGQEVILRCVPISNHLYFYWYRQILGQKVEFLVSFYNNEISEKSEIFDDQFSVERPDGSNFTLKIRSTKLEDSAMYFCASEARGIAKNIQYFGAGTRLSVL.

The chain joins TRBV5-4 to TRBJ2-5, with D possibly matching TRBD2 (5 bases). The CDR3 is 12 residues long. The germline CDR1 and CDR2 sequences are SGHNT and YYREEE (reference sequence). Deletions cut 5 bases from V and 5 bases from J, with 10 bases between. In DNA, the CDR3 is TGTGCCAGCAGACACCCGGGGGAGACCCAGTACTTC. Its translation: CASRHPGETQYF.

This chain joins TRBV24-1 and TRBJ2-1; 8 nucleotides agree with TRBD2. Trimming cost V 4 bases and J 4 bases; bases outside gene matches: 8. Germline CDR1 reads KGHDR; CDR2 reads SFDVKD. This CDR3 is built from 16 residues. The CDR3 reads CATSELSGGAYNEQFF. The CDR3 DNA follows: TGTGCCACCAGTGAGTTGAGCGGGGGAGCATACAATGAGCAGTTCTTC.

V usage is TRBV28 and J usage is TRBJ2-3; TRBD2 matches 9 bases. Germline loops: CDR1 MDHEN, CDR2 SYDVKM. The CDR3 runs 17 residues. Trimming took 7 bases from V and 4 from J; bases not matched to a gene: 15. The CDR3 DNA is TGTGCCAGCATACATTTCGGCGGCGGGGGGGCCCCAGATACGCAGTATTTT. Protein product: CASIHFGGGGAPDTQYF.

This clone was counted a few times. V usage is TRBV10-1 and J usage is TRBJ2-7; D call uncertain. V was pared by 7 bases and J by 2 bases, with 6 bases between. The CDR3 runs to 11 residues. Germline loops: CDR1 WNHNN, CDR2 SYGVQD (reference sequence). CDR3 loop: CASNRAYEQYV. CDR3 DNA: TGCGCCAGCAATCGGGCCTACGAGCAGTACGTC.

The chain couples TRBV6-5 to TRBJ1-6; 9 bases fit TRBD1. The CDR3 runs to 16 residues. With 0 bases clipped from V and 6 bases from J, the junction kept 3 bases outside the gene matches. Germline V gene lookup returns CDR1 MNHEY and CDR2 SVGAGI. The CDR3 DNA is TGTGCCAGCAGTTACTCGAACAGGGGGCTTAATTCACCCCTCCACTTT. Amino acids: CASSYSNRGLNSPLHF.

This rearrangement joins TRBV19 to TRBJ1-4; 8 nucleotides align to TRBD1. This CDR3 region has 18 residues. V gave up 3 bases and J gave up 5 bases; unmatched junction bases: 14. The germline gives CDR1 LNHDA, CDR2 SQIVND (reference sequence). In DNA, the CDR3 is TGTGCCAGTAGTATCAGGCTTCGCGGACAGGGCAAAAATGAAAAACTGTTTTTT. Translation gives CASSIRLRGQGKNEKLFF.

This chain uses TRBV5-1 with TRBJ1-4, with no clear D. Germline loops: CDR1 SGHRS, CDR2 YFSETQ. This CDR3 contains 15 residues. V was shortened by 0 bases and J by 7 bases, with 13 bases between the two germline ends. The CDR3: CASSLGTHEGEKLFF. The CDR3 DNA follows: TGCGCCAGCAGCTTGGGGACCCACGAGGGTGAAAAACTGTTTTTT.

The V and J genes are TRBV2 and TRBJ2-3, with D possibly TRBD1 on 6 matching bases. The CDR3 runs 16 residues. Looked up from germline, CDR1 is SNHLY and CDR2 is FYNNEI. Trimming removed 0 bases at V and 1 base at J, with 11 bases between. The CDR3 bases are TGTGCCAGCAGTGAAGCCATAGACAGGCGCACAGATACGCAGTATTTT. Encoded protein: CASSEAIDRRTDTQYF.

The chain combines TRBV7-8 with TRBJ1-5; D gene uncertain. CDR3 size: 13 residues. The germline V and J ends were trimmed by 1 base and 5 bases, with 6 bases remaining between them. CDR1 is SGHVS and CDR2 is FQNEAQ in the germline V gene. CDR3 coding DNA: TGTGCCAGCAGCTTAGGGTTAGATCAGCCCCAGCATTTT. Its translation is CASSLGLDQPQHF.

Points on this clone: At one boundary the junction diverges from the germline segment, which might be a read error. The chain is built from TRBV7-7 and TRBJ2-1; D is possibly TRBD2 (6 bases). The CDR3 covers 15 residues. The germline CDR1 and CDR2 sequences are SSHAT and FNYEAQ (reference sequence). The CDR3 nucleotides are TGTGCTAGCAGCTTTGACATGGGGGGTTACAATGAGCAGTTCTTC. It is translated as CASSFDMGGYNEQFF.

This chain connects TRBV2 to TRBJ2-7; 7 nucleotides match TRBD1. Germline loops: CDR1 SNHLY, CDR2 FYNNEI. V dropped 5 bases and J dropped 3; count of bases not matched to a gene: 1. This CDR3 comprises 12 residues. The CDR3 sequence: CASSRDSYEQYV. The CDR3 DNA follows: TGTGCCAGCAGTCGGGACAGCTACGAGCAGTACGTC.

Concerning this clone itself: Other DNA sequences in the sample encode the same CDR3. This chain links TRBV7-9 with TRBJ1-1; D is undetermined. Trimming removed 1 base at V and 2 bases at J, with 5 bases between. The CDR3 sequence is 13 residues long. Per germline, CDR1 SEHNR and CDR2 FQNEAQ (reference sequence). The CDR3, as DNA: TGTGCCAGCAGCTTAGACAGTAACACTGAAGCTTTCTTT. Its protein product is CASSLDSNTEAFF.

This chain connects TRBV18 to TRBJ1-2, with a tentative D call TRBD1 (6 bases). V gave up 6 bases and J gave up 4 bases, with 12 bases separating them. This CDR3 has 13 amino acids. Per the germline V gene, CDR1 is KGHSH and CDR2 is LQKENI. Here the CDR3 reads CASSPGQLYGYTF. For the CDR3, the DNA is TGTGCCAGCTCCCCCGGACAGCTCTATGGCTACACCTTC. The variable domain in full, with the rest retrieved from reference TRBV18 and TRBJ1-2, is NAGVMQNPRHLVRRRGQEARLRCSPMKGHSHVYWYRQLPEEGLKFMVYLQKENIIDESGMPKERFSAEFPKEGPSILRIQQVVRGDSAAYFCASSPGQLYGYTFGSGTRLTVV.

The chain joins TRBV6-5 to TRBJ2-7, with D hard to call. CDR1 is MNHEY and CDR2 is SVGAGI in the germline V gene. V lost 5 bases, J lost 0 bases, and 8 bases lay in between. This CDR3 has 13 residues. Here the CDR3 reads CASSKHSSYEQYF. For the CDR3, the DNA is TGTGCCAGCAGTAAACACAGCTCCTACGAGCAGTACTTC.